The source of this T cell receptor beta chain is a study of a mutant IDH1 vaccine in newly diagnosed glioma. Study as a whole: Treated individuals were about 60% male and about 40% female, averaging about 40 years of age. Study-level results: Apparently unrelated to pseudoprogression were changes in the top peripheral T cell clonotypes. Patients mounted vaccine-induced immune responses in 90% to 95% of cases.

As to time point: week 47, end of study. Alongside topical imiquimod, each dose of vaccine comprised 300 ug of mutant IDH1 20-mer peptide. Vaccination of patients was performed eight times, in weeks 1, 3, 5, 7, 11, 15, 19 and 23. Concerning this clone itself: What it binds is unknown.

Generated by immunoSEQ multiplex PCR, the TCRdb table keeps only in-frame clones and is missing some. This repertoire shows about 94,000 clones, 89% found once; its top ten account for 0.6% to 0.95%. This clonotype was sampled from a woman aged 45-65 years with glioma. Source: PBMCs, taken from a glioma patient whose treatment included an IDH1 peptide vaccine.

DNA for the CDR3: TGTGCCAGCAGTGAAGGGCAGGGGGCTGGTCAGCCCCAGCATTTT. The encoded protein is CASSEGQGAGQPQHF. The rearrangement joins TRBV6-1 to TRBJ1-5, with 8 bases matching TRBD1. V trimming: 1 base; J trimming: 6 bases; junction bases outside the gene matches: 5. Germline CDR1 is MNHNS and CDR2 is SASEGT. This CDR3 region has 15 residues.